This is a list of T cell receptor beta chains from one sample in a study of cytomegalovirus exposure and HLA in healthy donors. Assay used: immunoSEQ multiplex PCR; TCRdb lists only in-frame clones, some missing. The sample holds about 100,000 clones; 80% to 90% are singletons and the top ten take around 1.2%. Sequencing was carried out using PBMCs. These TCRs come from a woman aged 18-29 years in good health and CMV-seronegative. CDR3s include the opening cysteine and the closing phenylalanine or tryptophan. The D gene is left open where the match is weak. Size is stated for part of the rows, as once, few or many counts, or as a class when the clone is expanded.

cdr3_aa: CASSYDRVSGNTIYF; cdr3_nt: TGTGCCAGCAGCTACGACAGGGTTTCTGGAAACACCATATATTTT; j_call: TRBJ1-3; d_call: TRBD1; clone_size: NA; v_call: TRBV7-9
cdr3_aa: CATAHRPLNTEAFF; cdr3_nt: TGTGCCACCGCCCACAGACCGCTGAACACTGAAGCTTTCTTT; j_call: TRBJ1-1; d_call: NA; clone_size: NA; v_call: TRBV19
cdr3_aa: CASSLQSGNNEKLFF; cdr3_nt: TGTGCCAGCAGCTTACAAAGCGGAAATAATGAAAAACTGTTTTTT; j_call: TRBJ1-4; d_call: NA; clone_size: NA; v_call: TRBV7-2
cdr3_aa: CASSSLVRGEQYF; cdr3_nt: TGTGCCAGCAGCTCTTTAGTGCGGGGCGAGCAGTACTTC; j_call: TRBJ2-7; d_call: NA; clone_size: NA; v_call: TRBV7-9
cdr3_aa: CASSEGATYEQYF; cdr3_nt: TGCGCCAGCAGTGAGGGGGCCACCTACGAGCAGTACTTC; j_call: TRBJ2-7; d_call: NA; clone_size: NA; v_call: TRBV10-2
cdr3_aa: CASSPWMAERETQYF; cdr3_nt: TGCGCCAGCAGCCCCTGGATGGCGGAACGAGAGACCCAGTACTTC; j_call: TRBJ2-5; d_call: NA; clone_size: once; v_call: TRBV4-3
cdr3_aa: CASSHPQGEATEAFF; cdr3_nt: TGTGCCAGCAGCCATCCCCAAGGGGAGGCCACTGAAGCTTTCTTT; j_call: TRBJ1-1; d_call: NA; clone_size: NA; v_call: TRBV5-6
cdr3_aa: CASSFVVGGGEKLFF; cdr3_nt: TGTGCCAGCAGTTTTGTAGTAGGGGGCGGTGAAAAACTGTTTTTT; j_call: TRBJ1-4; d_call: TRBD1; clone_size: NA; v_call: TRBV28
cdr3_aa: CASIPGLAGDSSYEQYF; cdr3_nt: TGTGCCAGCATTCCGGGACTAGCGGGGGATTCCTCCTACGAGCAGTACTTC; j_call: TRBJ2-7; d_call: TRBD2; clone_size: NA; v_call: TRBV2
cdr3_aa: CASSSGDRDNEKLFF; cdr3_nt: TGTGCCAGCAGTTCCGGGGACAGGGATAATGAAAAACTGTTTTTT; j_call: TRBJ1-4; d_call: TRBD1; clone_size: NA; v_call: TRBV11-2
cdr3_aa: CARVTFNVRREYEQYF; cdr3_nt: TGTGCCAGAGTCACCTTTAATGTCCGGCGGGAGTACGAGCAGTACTTC; j_call: TRBJ2-7; d_call: TRBD2; clone_size: NA; v_call: TRBV5-3
cdr3_aa: CASSLARVDTEAFF; cdr3_nt: TGTGCCAGCAGCTTGGCCAGGGTGGACACTGAAGCTTTCTTT; j_call: TRBJ1-1; d_call: NA; clone_size: NA; v_call: TRBV5-6
cdr3_aa: CASRNQGARGPNYGYTF; cdr3_nt: TGTGCCAGCAGGAACCAGGGGGCGCGAGGGCCTAACTATGGCTACACCTTC; j_call: TRBJ1-2; d_call: NA; clone_size: NA; v_call: TRBV21-1
cdr3_aa: CASSPPGQGTYEQYF; cdr3_nt: TGTGCCAGCAGCCCTCCCGGACAGGGCACCTACGAGCAGTACTTC; j_call: TRBJ2-7; d_call: TRBD1; clone_size: NA; v_call: TRBV7-2
cdr3_aa: CASRGDRSSYEQYF; cdr3_nt: TGTGCCAGCAGGGGGGACAGGAGCTCCTACGAGCAGTACTTC; j_call: TRBJ2-7; d_call: TRBD1; clone_size: NA; v_call: TRBV2
cdr3_aa: CASSWLAGEETQYF; cdr3_nt: TGTGCCAGCAGTTGGCTAGCGGGGGAAGAGACCCAGTACTTC; j_call: TRBJ2-5; d_call: TRBD2; clone_size: NA; v_call: TRBV6-7
cdr3_aa: CATSRVTGARQPQHF; cdr3_nt: TGTGCCACCAGCAGGGTCACAGGGGCGAGGCAGCCCCAGCATTTT; j_call: TRBJ1-5; d_call: TRBD1; clone_size: NA; v_call: TRBV15
cdr3_aa: CASRTGTLRQQPQHF; cdr3_nt: TGTGCCAGCAGGACAGGGACCCTACGCCAACAGCCCCAGCATTTT; j_call: TRBJ1-5; d_call: TRBD1; clone_size: NA; v_call: TRBV6-1
cdr3_aa: CASSLSPRLGQYF; cdr3_nt: TGTGCCAGCAGTTTATCCCCTCGACTAGGGCAGTACTTC; j_call: TRBJ2-7; d_call: NA; clone_size: NA; v_call: TRBV27
cdr3_aa: CASSVGTGKDQETQYF; cdr3_nt: TGTGCCAGCAGCGTAGGGACAGGAAAGGATCAAGAGACCCAGTACTTC; j_call: TRBJ2-5; d_call: TRBD1; clone_size: NA; v_call: TRBV11-3
cdr3_aa: CASSLGLGTSGFGSSYEQYF; cdr3_nt: TGCGCCAGCAGCTTGGGGCTCGGGACTAGCGGATTCGGTAGCTCCTACGAGCAGTACTTC; j_call: TRBJ2-7; d_call: TRBD2; clone_size: NA; v_call: TRBV5-1
cdr3_aa: CASSLDPARGTEAFF; cdr3_nt: TGTGCCAGCAGCTTGGACCCAGCCCGGGGCACTGAAGCTTTCTTT; j_call: TRBJ1-1; d_call: NA; clone_size: few; v_call: TRBV5-4
cdr3_aa: CASSEWDRNYGYTF; cdr3_nt: TGCGCCAGCAGTGAGTGGGACAGGAACTATGGCTACACCTTC; j_call: TRBJ1-2; d_call: TRBD1; clone_size: NA; v_call: TRBV10-2
cdr3_aa: CASSFGLNPGELFF; cdr3_nt: TGTGCCAGCAGTTTCGGTTTGAACCCCGGGGAGCTGTTTTTT; j_call: TRBJ2-2; d_call: NA; clone_size: NA; v_call: TRBV28
cdr3_aa: CASSLRGAEETQYF; cdr3_nt: TGTGCCAGCAGCTTACGGGGGGCCGAAGAGACCCAGTACTTC; j_call: TRBJ2-5; d_call: NA; clone_size: NA; v_call: TRBV5-6
cdr3_aa: CAISGSEAYNEQFF; cdr3_nt: TGTGCCATCAGTGGTAGCGAGGCCTACAATGAGCAGTTCTTC; j_call: TRBJ2-1; d_call: NA; clone_size: few; v_call: TRBV10-3
cdr3_aa: CASSIDRAASGADVLTF; cdr3_nt: TGTGCCAGCAGCATAGACAGGGCGGCCTCTGGGGCCGACGTCCTGACTTTC; j_call: TRBJ2-6; d_call: TRBD1; clone_size: NA; v_call: TRBV7-3
cdr3_aa: CASSEGQALGNTIYF; cdr3_nt: TGTGCCAGCAGTGAAGGACAGGCCCTTGGAAACACCATATATTTT; j_call: TRBJ1-3; d_call: NA; clone_size: once; v_call: TRBV6-1
cdr3_aa: CASSPSGGGNEQFF; cdr3_nt: TGTGCCAGCAGCCCCTCGGGGGGTGGCAATGAGCAGTTCTTC; j_call: TRBJ2-1; d_call: TRBD2; clone_size: NA; v_call: TRBV7-2
cdr3_aa: CASRLAGDNEQFF; cdr3_nt: TGTGCCAGCAGGCTAGCGGGGGACAATGAGCAGTTCTTC; j_call: TRBJ2-1; d_call: TRBD2; clone_size: NA; v_call: TRBV2
cdr3_aa: CASSFGDRGRETQYF; cdr3_nt: TGTGCCAGCAGCTTTGGGGACAGGGGAAGAGAGACCCAGTACTTC; j_call: TRBJ2-5; d_call: TRBD1; clone_size: NA; v_call: TRBV7-6
cdr3_aa: CASSSSSGGADTQYF; cdr3_nt: TGTGCCAGCAGTTCCTCTAGCGGGGGGGCGGATACGCAGTATTTT; j_call: TRBJ2-3; d_call: TRBD2; clone_size: NA; v_call: TRBV28
cdr3_aa: CASSLGDEQYF; cdr3_nt: TGTGCCAGCAGCTTAGGCGACGAGCAGTACTTC; j_call: TRBJ2-7; d_call: NA; clone_size: NA; v_call: TRBV7-9
cdr3_aa: CASSDYGSTDTQYF; cdr3_nt: TGTGCCAGCAGTGATTACGGTAGCACAGATACGCAGTATTTT; j_call: TRBJ2-3; d_call: NA; clone_size: NA; v_call: TRBV25-1
cdr3_aa: CATRTSGYNEQFF; cdr3_nt: TGTGCCACGAGGACTAGCGGATACAATGAGCAGTTCTTC; j_call: TRBJ2-1; d_call: TRBD2; clone_size: NA; v_call: TRBV10-3
cdr3_aa: CASSQFPRANTQYF; cdr3_nt: TGCGCCAGCAGCCAATTCCCCAGGGCTAATACGCAGTATTTT; j_call: TRBJ2-3; d_call: NA; clone_size: NA; v_call: TRBV4-3
cdr3_aa: CASSLAQGSYNEQFF; cdr3_nt: TGTGCCAGCAGCTTAGCACAGGGGTCCTACAATGAGCAGTTCTTC; j_call: TRBJ2-1; d_call: TRBD1; clone_size: NA; v_call: TRBV7-2
cdr3_aa: CSAPGTTEQFF; cdr3_nt: TGCAGTGCCCCGGGAACTACTGAGCAGTTCTTC; j_call: TRBJ2-1; d_call: NA; clone_size: NA; v_call: TRBV20-1
cdr3_aa: CASSSGDSLPYEQYF; cdr3_nt: TGCGCCAGCAGCTCCGGGGACAGCCTCCCCTACGAGCAGTACTTC; j_call: TRBJ2-7; d_call: TRBD1; clone_size: NA; v_call: TRBV5-1
cdr3_aa: CASSPNPGQGAYEQYF; cdr3_nt: TGCGCCAGCAGCCCAAATCCGGGACAGGGGGCCTACGAGCAGTACTTC; j_call: TRBJ2-7; d_call: TRBD1; clone_size: NA; v_call: TRBV4-3
cdr3_aa: CASSEVAVKTF; cdr3_nt: TGTGCCAGCAGTGAAGTGGCAGTTAAGACCTTC; j_call: TRBJ1-2; d_call: NA; clone_size: few; v_call: TRBV2